A single sample gave rise to the 11 T cell receptor beta chains below, sequenced in a study of CD4 T cells in relation to SARS-CoV-2 and coronaviruses. Antigens for these TCRs are unknown. Repertoires were generated with immunoSEQ multiplex PCR, while TCRdb's copy carries only in-frame clones and drops some. The sample has roughly 45,000 clones, roughly 82% seen once. Source material: naive CD4+ T cells from PBMCs, cultured in vitro. As for subset: naive CD4+ T cells isolated by negative enrichment. The receptors derive from an adult with COVID-19.

This clone was picked up a small number of times. The J gene is TRBJ1-2, the V gene TRBV18; D is ambiguous. CDR3 length: 13 amino acids. Germline V gene sequence: CDR1 KGHSH, CDR2 LQKENI. Trimming cost V 3 bases and J 2 bases, with 7 bases left between them. The CDR3 sequence: CASSPEENYGYTF. The CDR3 DNA reads TGTGCCAGCTCACCGGAGGAAAACTATGGCTACACCTTC.

This clone was counted only a few times. The chain recombines TRBV10-3 with TRBJ2-7, with TRBD1 as a possible D gene (5 bases). Germline V gene sequence: CDR1 ENHRY, CDR2 SYGVKD. The CDR3 has 14 residues. Trimming removed 2 bases from V and 10 bases from J, with 18 bases in between. This CDR3 is CAISETQAAAEQYF. The CDR3 region has the DNA TGTGCCATCAGTGAGACACAGGCGGCGGCGGAACAGTACTTC.

Only a few counts were recorded for this clone. This chain uses TRBV9 with TRBJ2-2; D is undetermined. This CDR3 spans 16 amino acids. Trimming took off 4 bases at V and 4 bases at J, with 17 bases between the two ends. Germline V CDR1 and CDR2: SGDLS, YYNGEE. CDR3 in amino acids: CASSLPTGVGTGELFF. The CDR3 nucleotides are TGTGCCAGCAGCCTACCTACCGGCGTTGGCACCGGGGAGCTGTTTTTT.

The chain couples TRBV19 to TRBJ1-4; D perhaps matches TRBD1 (5 bases). The CDR3 length is 15 residues. Trimming removed 9 bases at V and 4 bases at J, with 18 bases between. Looked up from germline, CDR1 is LNHDA and CDR2 is SQIVND (reference sequence). CDR3 residues: CASRASGLINEKLFF. The CDR3 DNA follows: TGTGCCAGCCGGGCTTCGGGACTGATTAATGAAAAACTGTTTTTT.

This chain joins TRBV6-6 and TRBJ2-2; possible D gene TRBD1, 6 bases. The V gene lost 6 bases and the J gene lost 5 bases, with 10 bases spanning the gap. CDR1 is MNHNY and CDR2 is SVGAGI in the germline V gene (reference sequence). CDR3 length: 13 amino acids. In DNA, the CDR3 is TGTGCCAGCAGCTACAGGGATACCGGGGAGCTGTTTTTT. Translating it yields CASSYRDTGELFF.

This chain connects TRBV24-1 to TRBJ2-1; a possible D gene is TRBD1 (6 bases). CDR3 length equals 14 residues. Germline CDR1 is KGHDR and CDR2 is SFDVKD. V lost 2 bases and J lost 12, with 16 bases in between. This CDR3 is CATSDSHIGGGQFF. The CDR3 bases are TGTGCCACCAGTGATTCCCACATAGGGGGTGGGCAGTTCTTC.

A single count supports this clone. This chain links TRBV28 with TRBJ1-2, with D unresolved. CDR3 length: 15 amino acids. The V gene's germline CDR1 is MDHEN and CDR2 SYDVKM. V dropped 4 bases and J dropped 7 bases, with 19 bases sitting between them. The CDR3 loop reads CASSSRLVSLGGYTF. The CDR3, as DNA: TGTGCCAGCAGTTCCCGCCTCGTGAGCTTAGGTGGCTACACCTTC.

V gene TRBV30 combines with J gene TRBJ1-6, with D perhaps matching TRBD1 (5 bases). The CDR3 totals 14 residues. V dropped 0 bases and J dropped 8 bases, with 11 bases sitting between them. Germline V gene sequence: CDR1 GTSNPN, CDR2 SVGIG (reference sequence). CDR3 nucleotide sequence: TGTGCCTGGAGTGTACTCGGGGGGTATTCACCCCTCCACTTT. It specifies CAWSVLGGYSPLHF.

J is TRBJ2-3 and V is TRBV11-3, with TRBD2 matching over 8 bases. The trim removed 5 bases at V and 0 bases at J, leaving 1 base unmatched. Germline V gene data show CDR1 as SGHNT and CDR2 as YENEEA. The CDR3 consists of 14 residues. In nucleotides, the CDR3 is TGTGCCAGCAGCACTAGCGGAAGCACAGATACGCAGTATTTT. Its translation is CASSTSGSTDTQYF.

The genes are TRBV21-1 and TRBJ1-4; the listed D gene, TRBD1, was not tested against the DNA. TRBV21-1 is designated a pseudogene. The CDR3 has 15 residues. CDR3 region: CASNVHRGHGEKLFF. CDR3 DNA sequence: TGTGCCAGCAACGTTCACAGGGGGCACGGTGAAAAACTGTTTTTT.

This chain joins TRBV28 and TRBJ1-2; D perhaps matches TRBD1 (5 bases). Germline V gene sequence: CDR1 MDHEN, CDR2 SYDVKM. Trimming removed 6 bases at V and 5 bases at J, with 16 bases between. The CDR3 has 14 amino acids. The CDR3 region is CASSQEGVRYGYTF. The CDR3 DNA reads as TGTGCCAGCAGCCAGGAAGGGGTGCGGTATGGCTACACCTTC.